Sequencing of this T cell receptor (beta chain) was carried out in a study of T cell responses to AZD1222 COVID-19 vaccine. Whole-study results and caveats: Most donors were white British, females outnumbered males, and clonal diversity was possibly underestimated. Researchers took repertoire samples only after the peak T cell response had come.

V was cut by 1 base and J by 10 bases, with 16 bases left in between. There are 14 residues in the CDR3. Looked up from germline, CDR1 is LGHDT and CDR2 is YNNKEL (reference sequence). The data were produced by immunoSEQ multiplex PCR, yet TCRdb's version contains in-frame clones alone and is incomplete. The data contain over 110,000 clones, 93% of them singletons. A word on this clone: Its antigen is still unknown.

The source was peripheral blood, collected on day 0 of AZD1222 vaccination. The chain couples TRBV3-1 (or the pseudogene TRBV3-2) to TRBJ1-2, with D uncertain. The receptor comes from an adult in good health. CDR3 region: CASSQVLDPPNYTF. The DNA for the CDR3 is TGTGCCAGCAGCCAAGTGCTGGACCCCCCGAACTACACCTTC.